In this sample, the clone carrying this T cell receptor beta chain turned up a few times. TCRdb analysed the reads with MiXCR anew, one entry per CDR3 protein. The table includes 250,000 to 350,000 distinct CDR3 sequences, 25% detected once. Trimming cost V 0 bases and J 5 bases; bases outside gene matches: 0. This CDR3 has 14 amino acids. CDR1 and CDR2 from the germline V gene are MNHEY and SVGAGI. The data originate from a study of T cell repertoires in cytomegalovirus infection. The origin of this receptor is a human donor in good health (CMV status not recorded). Some clones in this sample may be carry-over from other donors' samples. Material: PBMCs. The chain recombines TRBV6-5 with TRBJ1-5; TRBD1 matches 8 bases. In DNA form, the CDR3 reads TGTGCCAGCAGTTACTCGGACAGGGATCAGCCCCAGCATTTT. Encoded protein: CASSYSDRDQPQHF.